Reported below is one T cell receptor (beta chain). Antigen unknown. This specimen comes from a study of STAT3 mutations in large granular lymphocyte leukemia. Study context: Among longitudinally sequenced T-LGLL patients, roughly half had canonical activating STAT3 mutations detected.

Assay used: immunoSEQ multiplex PCR; TCRdb lists only in-frame clones, some missing. Of 30,000 to 45,000 clones listed, approximately 91% are singletons. Study results and caveats: Treatment regimens differed across patients between samplings. Clonal expansion was inferred from other time points because no sample existed at each clone's first appearance. In some patients, a small highly pathogenic clone possibly went undetected. Every T-cell large granular lymphocyte leukemia patient had at least one immunodominant TCR beta clonotype.

This sequence originates from a human donor with T large granular lymphocyte leukemia. Some clones in this sample may be carry-over from other donors' samples. Sequenced: PBMCs.

This chain's CDR3 is CASSPSGNQPQHF. The DNA of the CDR3 is TGTGCCAGCTCTCCTTCGGGCAATCAGCCCCAGCATTTT. The chain couples TRBV18 to TRBJ1-5; no definite D call. Trimming removed 6 bases from V and 2 bases from J, with 8 bases in between. Germline V gene sequence: CDR1 KGHSH, CDR2 LQKENI. This CDR3 has 13 amino acids.